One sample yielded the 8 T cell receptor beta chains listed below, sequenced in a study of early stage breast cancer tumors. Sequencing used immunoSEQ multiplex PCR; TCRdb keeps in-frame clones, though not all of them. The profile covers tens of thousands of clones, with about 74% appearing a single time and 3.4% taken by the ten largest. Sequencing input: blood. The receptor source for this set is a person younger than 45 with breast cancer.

The CDR3 loop is CASRKPGQGADQPQHF. The CDR3 DNA is TGTGCCAGCAGAAAACCCGGACAGGGGGCCGATCAGCCCCAGCATTTT. The V call is TRBV28, the J call TRBJ1-5, with 11 bases identical to TRBD1. V gave up 6 bases and J gave up 5 bases; unmatched junction bases: 9. Germline CDR1 MDHEN, CDR2 SYDVKM. The length of the CDR3 is 16 residues.

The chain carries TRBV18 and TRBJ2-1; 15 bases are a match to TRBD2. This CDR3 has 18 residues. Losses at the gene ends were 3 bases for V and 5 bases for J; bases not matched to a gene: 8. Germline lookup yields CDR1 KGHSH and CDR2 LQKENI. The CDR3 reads CASSPRLGTSGRNNEQFF. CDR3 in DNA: TGTGCCAGCTCACCGCGCCTTGGGACTAGCGGGAGGAACAATGAGCAGTTCTTC. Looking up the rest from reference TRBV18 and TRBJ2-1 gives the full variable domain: NAGVMQNPRHLVRRRGQEARLRCSPMKGHSHVYWYRQLPEEGLKFMVYLQKENIIDESGMPKERFSAEFPKEGPSILRIQQVVRGDSAAYFCASSPRLGTSGRNNEQFFGPGTRLTVL.

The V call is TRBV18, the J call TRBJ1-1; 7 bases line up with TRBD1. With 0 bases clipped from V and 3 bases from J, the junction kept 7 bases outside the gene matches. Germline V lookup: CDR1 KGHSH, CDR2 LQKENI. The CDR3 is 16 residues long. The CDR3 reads CASSPPNRDSYTEAFF. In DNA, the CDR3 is TGTGCCAGCTCACCACCGAATCGGGACAGTTACACTGAAGCTTTCTTT. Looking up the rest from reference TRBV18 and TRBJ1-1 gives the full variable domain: NAGVMQNPRHLVRRRGQEARLRCSPMKGHSHVYWYRQLPEEGLKFMVYLQKENIIDESGMPKERFSAEFPKEGPSILRIQQVVRGDSAAYFCASSPPNRDSYTEAFFGQGTRLTVV.

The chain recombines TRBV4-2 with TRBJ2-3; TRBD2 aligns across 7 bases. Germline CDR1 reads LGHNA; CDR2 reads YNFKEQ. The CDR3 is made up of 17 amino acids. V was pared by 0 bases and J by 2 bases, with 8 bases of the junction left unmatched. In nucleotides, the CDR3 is TGTGCCAGCAGCCAAGATTTAGGGACTACATACACAGATACGCAGTATTTT. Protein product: CASSQDLGTTYTDTQYF.

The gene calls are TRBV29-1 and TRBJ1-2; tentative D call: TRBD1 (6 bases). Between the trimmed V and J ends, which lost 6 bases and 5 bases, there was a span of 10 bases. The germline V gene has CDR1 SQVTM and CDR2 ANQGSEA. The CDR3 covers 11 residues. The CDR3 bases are TGCAGCGTACAGGGCTTATATGGCTACACCTTC. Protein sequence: CSVQGLYGYTF.

The CDR3 region has the DNA TGCAGTGCTAGATCCCCCTACGAGCAGTACTTC. This encodes CSARSPYEQYF. This chain connects TRBV20-1 to TRBJ2-7; D is undetermined. V was trimmed by 2 bases and J by 2 bases, leaving 4 bases between them. The length of the CDR3 is 11 residues. Germline V CDR1 and CDR2: DFQATT, SNEGSKA (reference sequence).

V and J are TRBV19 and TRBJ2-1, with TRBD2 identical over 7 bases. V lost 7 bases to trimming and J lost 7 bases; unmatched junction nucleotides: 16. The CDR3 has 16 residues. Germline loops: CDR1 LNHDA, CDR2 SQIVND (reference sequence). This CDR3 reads CASNLGGSIYRNEQFF. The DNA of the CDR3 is TGTGCCAGTAACCTTGGCGGGAGCATATATAGAAATGAGCAGTTCTTC.

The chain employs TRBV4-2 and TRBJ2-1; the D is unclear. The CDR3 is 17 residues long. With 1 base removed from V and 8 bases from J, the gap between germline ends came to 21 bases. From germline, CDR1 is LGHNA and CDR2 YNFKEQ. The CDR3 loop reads CASSQGSSEDFWDEQFF. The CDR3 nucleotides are TGTGCCAGCAGCCAAGGAAGCAGCGAAGATTTTTGGGATGAGCAGTTCTTC.